This T cell receptor beta chain was sequenced in a study of OX40 agonist ivuxolimab in advanced cancers. Overall study: The study reported partial responses in three patients: one hepatocellular carcinoma, two cutaneous melanoma. Findings of the study overall: There were, on average, more expanded clones in CD8+ T cells than in CD4+.

Notes on this clone: Its antigen remains unknown. Other DNA sequences in this sample translate to the same CDR3.

Germline CDR1 reads SGHNT; CDR2 reads YYREEE (reference sequence). Trimming took 0 bases from V and 4 from J, leaving 11 bases between them. CDR3 length equals 14 residues. Using immunoSEQ multiplex PCR, the repertoire was profiled, and TCRdb retains in-frame clones only, with some absent. The data show tens of thousands of clones, approximately 80% seen once. The V and J genes are TRBV5-4 and TRBJ2-7, with D maybe TRBD1 (6 bases). The material sequenced was CD4+ or CD8+ T cells sorted from blood, taken in a trial of the OX40 agonist ivuxolimab. The TCR sequence derives from an adult with an advanced solid tumor such as melanoma, head and neck, liver or kidney cancer. The CDR3: CASSLGGTTYEQYF. The CDR3 DNA reads TGTGCCAGCAGCTTGGGGGGGACAACATACGAGCAGTACTTC. The full variable domain, in which reference TRBV5-4 and TRBJ2-7 provide the parts outside the CDR3, is ETGVTQSPTHLIKTRGQQVTLRCSSQSGHNTVSWYQQALGQGPQFIFQYYREEENGRGNFPPRFSGLQFPNYSSELNVNALELDDSALYLCASSLGGTTYEQYFGPGTRLTVT.